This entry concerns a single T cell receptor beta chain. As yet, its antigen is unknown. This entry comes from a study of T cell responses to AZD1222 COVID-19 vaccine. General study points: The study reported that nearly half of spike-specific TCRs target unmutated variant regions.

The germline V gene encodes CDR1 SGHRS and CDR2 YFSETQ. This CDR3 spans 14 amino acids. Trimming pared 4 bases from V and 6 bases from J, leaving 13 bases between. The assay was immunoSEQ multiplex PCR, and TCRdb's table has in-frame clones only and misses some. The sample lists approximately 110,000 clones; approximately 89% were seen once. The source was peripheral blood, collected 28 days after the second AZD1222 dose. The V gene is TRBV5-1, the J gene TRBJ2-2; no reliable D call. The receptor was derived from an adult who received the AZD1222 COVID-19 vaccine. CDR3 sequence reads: CASSLEFSPGELFF. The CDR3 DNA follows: TGCGCCAGCAGCCTGGAGTTTAGTCCCGGGGAGCTGTTTTTT.